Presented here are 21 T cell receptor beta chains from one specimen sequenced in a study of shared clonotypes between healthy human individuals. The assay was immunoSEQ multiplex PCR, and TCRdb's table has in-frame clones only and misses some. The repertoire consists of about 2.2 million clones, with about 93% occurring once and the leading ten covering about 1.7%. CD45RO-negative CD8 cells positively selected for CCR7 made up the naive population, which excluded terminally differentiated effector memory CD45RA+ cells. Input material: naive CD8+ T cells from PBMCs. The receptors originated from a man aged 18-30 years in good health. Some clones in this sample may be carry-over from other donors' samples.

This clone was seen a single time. The CDR3 DNA reads TGTGCCAGCAGCGATGGCAGGGGCTACTATGGCTACACCTTC. This encodes CASSDGRGYYGYTF. The chain is built from TRBV9 and TRBJ1-2, with a weak D call TRBD1 (6 bases). V lost 3 bases and J lost 3, with 12 bases in between. This CDR3 is built from 14 residues. Germline values: CDR1 SGDLS, CDR2 YYNGEE.

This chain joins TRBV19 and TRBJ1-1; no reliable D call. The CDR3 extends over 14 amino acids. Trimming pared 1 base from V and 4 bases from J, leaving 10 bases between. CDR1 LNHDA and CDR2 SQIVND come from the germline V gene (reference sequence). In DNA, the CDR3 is TGTGCCAGTAGTATAGGACACGGCTCCACTGAAGCTTTCTTT. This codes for CASSIGHGSTEAFF.

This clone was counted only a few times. The CDR3 reads CASSSPSLMNTEAFF. The CDR3, as DNA: TGTGCCAGCAGCTCCCCATCGCTCATGAACACTGAAGCTTTCTTT. This chain connects TRBV28 to TRBJ1-1; D is undetermined. Trimming removed 6 bases at V and 0 bases at J, with 14 bases between. The CDR3 length is 15 residues. Looked up from germline, CDR1 is MDHEN and CDR2 is SYDVKM.

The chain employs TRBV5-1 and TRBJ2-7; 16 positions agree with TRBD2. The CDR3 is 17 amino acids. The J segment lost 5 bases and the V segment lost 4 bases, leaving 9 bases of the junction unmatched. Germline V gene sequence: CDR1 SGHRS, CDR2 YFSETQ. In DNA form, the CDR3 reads TGCGCCAGCAGCCCGGGACTAGCGGGAGGGCTGGTGGACGAGCAGTACTTC. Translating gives CASSPGLAGGLVDEQYF.

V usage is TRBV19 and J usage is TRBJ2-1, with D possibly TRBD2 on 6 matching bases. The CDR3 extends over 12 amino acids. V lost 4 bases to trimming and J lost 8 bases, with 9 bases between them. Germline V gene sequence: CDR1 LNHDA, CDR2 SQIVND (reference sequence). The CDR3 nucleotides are TGTGCCAGTAGTAGGCTAGCGTATGAGCAGTTCTTC. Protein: CASSRLAYEQFF.

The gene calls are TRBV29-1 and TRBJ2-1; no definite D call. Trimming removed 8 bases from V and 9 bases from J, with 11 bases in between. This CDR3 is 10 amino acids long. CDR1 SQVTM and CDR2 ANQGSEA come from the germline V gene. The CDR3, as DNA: TGCAGCACAGACTCCGCTGAGCAGTTCTTC. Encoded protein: CSTDSAEQFF.

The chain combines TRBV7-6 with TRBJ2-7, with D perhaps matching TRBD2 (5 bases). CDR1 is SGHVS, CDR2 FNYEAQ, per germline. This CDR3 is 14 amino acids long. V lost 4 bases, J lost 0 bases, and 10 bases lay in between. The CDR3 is CASSSSGSSYEQYF. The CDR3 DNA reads TGTGCCAGCAGCTCGAGCGGAAGCTCCTACGAGCAGTACTTC.

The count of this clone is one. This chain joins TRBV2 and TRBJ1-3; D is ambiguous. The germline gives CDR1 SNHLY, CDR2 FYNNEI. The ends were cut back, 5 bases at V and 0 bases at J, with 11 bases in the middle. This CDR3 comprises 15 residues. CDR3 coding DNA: TGTGCCAGCAGTTTGAGTAGCCACTCTGGAAACACCATATATTTT. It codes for CASSLSSHSGNTIYF.

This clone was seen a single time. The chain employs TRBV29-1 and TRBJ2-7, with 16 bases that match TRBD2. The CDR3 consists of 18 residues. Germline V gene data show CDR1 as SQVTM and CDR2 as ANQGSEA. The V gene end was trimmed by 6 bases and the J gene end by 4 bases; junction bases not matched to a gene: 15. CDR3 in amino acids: CSVILPGTSGRATYEQYF. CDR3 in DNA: TGCAGCGTAATCCTTCCCGGGACTAGCGGGAGGGCCACGTACGAGCAGTACTTC.

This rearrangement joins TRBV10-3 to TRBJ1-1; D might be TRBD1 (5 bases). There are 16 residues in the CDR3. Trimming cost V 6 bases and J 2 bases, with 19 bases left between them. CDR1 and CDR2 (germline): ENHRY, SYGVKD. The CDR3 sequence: CAIRDVTQGLNTEAFF. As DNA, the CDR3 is TGTGCCATCAGGGACGTAACCCAGGGACTAAACACTGAAGCTTTCTTT.

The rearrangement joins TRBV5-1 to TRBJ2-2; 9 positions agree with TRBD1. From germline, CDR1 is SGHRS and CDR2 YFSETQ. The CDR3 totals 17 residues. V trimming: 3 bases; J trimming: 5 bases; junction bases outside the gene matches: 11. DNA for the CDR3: TGCGCCAGCAGCTGGGACCGGGACAGGGTGAGGACCGGGGAGCTGTTTTTT. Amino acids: CASSWDRDRVRTGELFF.

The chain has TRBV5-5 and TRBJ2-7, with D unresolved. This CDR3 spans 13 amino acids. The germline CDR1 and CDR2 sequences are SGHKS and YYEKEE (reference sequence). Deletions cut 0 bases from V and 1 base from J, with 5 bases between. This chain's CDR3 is CASSLAPSYEQYF. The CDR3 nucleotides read TGTGCCAGCAGCTTGGCGCCTTCCTACGAGCAGTACTTC.

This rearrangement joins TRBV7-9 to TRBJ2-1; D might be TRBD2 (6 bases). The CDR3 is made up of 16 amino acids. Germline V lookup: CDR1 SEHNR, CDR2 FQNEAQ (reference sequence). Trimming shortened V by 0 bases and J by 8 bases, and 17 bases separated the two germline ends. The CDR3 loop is CASSLAPGLTGYEQFF. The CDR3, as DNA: TGTGCCAGCAGCTTAGCCCCGGGACTCACGGGCTATGAGCAGTTCTTC.

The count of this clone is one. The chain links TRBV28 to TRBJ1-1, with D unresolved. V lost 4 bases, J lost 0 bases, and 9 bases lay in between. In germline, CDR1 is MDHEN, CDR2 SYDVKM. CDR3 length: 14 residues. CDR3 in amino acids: CASSYSLMNTEAFF. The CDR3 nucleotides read TGTGCCAGCAGTTACAGCCTGATGAACACTGAAGCTTTCTTT. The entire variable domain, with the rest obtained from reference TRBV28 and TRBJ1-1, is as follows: DVKVTQSSRYLVKRTGEKVFLECVQDMDHENMFWYRQDPGLGLRLIYFSYDVKMKEKGDIPEGYSVSREKKERFSLILESASTNQTSMYLCASSYSLMNTEAFFGQGTRLTVV.

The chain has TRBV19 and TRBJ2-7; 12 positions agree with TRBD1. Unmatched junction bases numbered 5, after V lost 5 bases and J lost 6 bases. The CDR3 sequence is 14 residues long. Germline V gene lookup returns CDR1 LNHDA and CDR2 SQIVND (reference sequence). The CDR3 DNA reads TGTGCCAGTAGTGTCGGGACAGGGGGCTTCGAGCAGTACTTC. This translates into CASSVGTGGFEQYF.

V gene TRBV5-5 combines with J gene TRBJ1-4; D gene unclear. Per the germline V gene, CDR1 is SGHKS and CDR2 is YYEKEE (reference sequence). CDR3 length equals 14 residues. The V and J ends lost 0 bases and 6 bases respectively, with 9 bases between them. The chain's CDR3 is CASSLELDDEKLFF. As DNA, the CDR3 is TGTGCCAGCAGCTTGGAGCTGGATGATGAAAAACTGTTTTTT.

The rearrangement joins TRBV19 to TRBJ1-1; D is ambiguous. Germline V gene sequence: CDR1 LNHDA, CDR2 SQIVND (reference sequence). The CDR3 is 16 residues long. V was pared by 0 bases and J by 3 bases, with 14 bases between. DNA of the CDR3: TGTGCCAGTAGTATAGATCGGCGGCAGACTGACACTGAAGCTTTCTTT. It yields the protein CASSIDRRQTDTEAFF.

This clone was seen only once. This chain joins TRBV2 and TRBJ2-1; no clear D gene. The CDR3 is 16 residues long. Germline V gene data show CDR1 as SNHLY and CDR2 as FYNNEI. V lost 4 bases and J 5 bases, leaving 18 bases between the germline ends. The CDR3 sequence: CASSGESHYQHNEQFF. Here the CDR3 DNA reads TGTGCCAGCAGTGGGGAATCCCACTACCAACACAATGAGCAGTTCTTC.

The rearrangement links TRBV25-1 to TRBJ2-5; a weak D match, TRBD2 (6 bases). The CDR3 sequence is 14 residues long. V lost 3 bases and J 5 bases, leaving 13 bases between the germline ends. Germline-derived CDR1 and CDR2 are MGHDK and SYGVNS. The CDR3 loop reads CASSEASVWETQYF. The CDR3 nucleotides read TGTGCCAGCAGTGAGGCTAGCGTCTGGGAGACCCAGTACTTC.

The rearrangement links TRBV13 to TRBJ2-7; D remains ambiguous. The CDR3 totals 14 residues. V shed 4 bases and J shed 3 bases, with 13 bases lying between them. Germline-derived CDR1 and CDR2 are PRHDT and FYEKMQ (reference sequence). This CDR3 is CASSSTGTVYEQYF. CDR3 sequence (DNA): TGTGCCAGCAGCTCGACCGGCACCGTCTACGAGCAGTACTTC.

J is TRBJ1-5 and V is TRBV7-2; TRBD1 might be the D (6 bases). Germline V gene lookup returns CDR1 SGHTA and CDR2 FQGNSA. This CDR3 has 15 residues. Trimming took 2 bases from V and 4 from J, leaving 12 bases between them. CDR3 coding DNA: TGTGCCAGCAGCTTATTGGACAGCCCGAATCAGCCCCAGCATTTT. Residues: CASSLLDSPNQPQHF. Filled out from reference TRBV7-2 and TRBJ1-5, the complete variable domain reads GAGVSQSPSNKVTEKGKDVELRCDPISGHTALYWYRQSLGQGLEFLIYFQGNSAPDKSGLPSDRFSAERTGGSVSTLTIQRTQQEDSAVYLCASSLLDSPNQPQHFGDGTRLSIL.